This T cell receptor beta chain was obtained from a study of blood T cells in healthy people across ages. A J-beta primer mix and a sample-barcoded 5' primer were used in a second PCR of about 7 to 11 cycles. TCRdb analysed the 5' RACE reads with MiXCR anew, one entry per CDR3 protein. Of hundreds of thousands of distinct CDR3 sequences detected, 44% appear once; the ten largest clones hold roughly a fifth. Sequenced material: blood. This clonotype was obtained from a man between 60 and 75 years old in good health.

CDR3 sequence: CSASGVAGAPVTQYF. The CDR3 nucleotides read TGCAGTGCTAGTGGGGTAGCGGGGGCCCCTGTGACGCAGTATTTT. V and J are TRBV20-1 and TRBJ2-3; 9 nucleotides agree with TRBD2. CDR3 length equals 15 residues. The germline CDR1 and CDR2 sequences are DFQATT and SNEGSKA (reference sequence). The V gene end was trimmed by 3 bases and the J gene end by 9 bases; junction bases not matched to a gene: 13.